This is a list of T cell receptor beta chains from one sample in a study of T-cell memory formation after mild COVID-19. TCRdb recomputed calls from the 5' RACE reads with MiXCR, one row per CDR3 protein. The sample has 100,000 or so distinct CDR3 sequences, 11% seen once; the top ten hold around 40%. Sequenced material: PBMCs or a T cell subset sorted from them (not recorded which). These receptors originate from a man between 18 and 35 years old who had mild COVID-19 (a few samples of this study predate the infection). Cell type and time point are not known. The CDR3 runs from the conserved cysteine through the conserved F or W. D genes are given only for firm matches. Only some rows state a clone size, as once, few, many or a class for expanded clones.

D gene: NA
V gene: TRBV30
clone size: few
J gene: TRBJ2-7
CDR3 protein: CAWAIGQYLEQYF
CDR3 DNA: TGTGCCTGGGCTATTGGACAGTATTTGGAGCAGTACTTC

D gene: NA
V gene: TRBV6-5
clone size: few
J gene: TRBJ1-1
CDR3 protein: CASSYMGNTEAFF
CDR3 DNA: TGTGCCAGCAGTTACATGGGAAACACTGAAGCTTTCTTT

D gene: NA
V gene: TRBV3-1
clone size: many
J gene: TRBJ2-1
CDR3 protein: CASSPRGWGNEQFF
CDR3 DNA: TGTGCCAGCAGCCCCAGGGGATGGGGGAATGAGCAGTTCTTC

D gene: NA
V gene: TRBV11-2
clone size: many
J gene: TRBJ2-1
CDR3 protein: CASSSLARQREQFF
CDR3 DNA: TGTGCCAGCAGCTCCCTAGCGAGACAGAGGGAGCAGTTCTTC

D gene: TRBD2
V gene: TRBV27
clone size: few
J gene: TRBJ2-3
CDR3 protein: CAVSQRLAGGPITDTQYF
CDR3 DNA: TGTGCCGTTTCTCAAAGACTAGCGGGGGGGCCGATCACAGATACGCAGTATTTT

D gene: TRBD1
V gene: TRBV9
clone size: few
J gene: TRBJ1-6
CDR3 protein: CASSESRGHASPLHF
CDR3 DNA: TGTGCCAGCAGCGAGTCCAGGGGGCATGCTTCACCCCTCCACTTT

D gene: NA
V gene: TRBV5-1
clone size: NA
J gene: TRBJ1-1
CDR3 protein: CASRTSTGLGTEAFF
CDR3 DNA: TGCGCCAGCAGGACTTCTACGGGGCTGGGGACTGAAGCTTTCTTT

D gene: NA
V gene: TRBV15
clone size: NA
J gene: TRBJ2-3
CDR3 protein: CATQAYHGGDTQYF
CDR3 DNA: TGTGCCACCCAGGCTTACCATGGGGGCGATACGCAGTATTTT

D gene: NA
V gene: TRBV5-1
clone size: NA
J gene: TRBJ1-3
CDR3 protein: CASSLSLSGNTIYF
CDR3 DNA: TGCGCCAGCAGCTTGTCACTCTCTGGAAACACCATATATTTT

D gene: TRBD2
V gene: TRBV25-1
clone size: NA
J gene: TRBJ2-1
CDR3 protein: CASSPGTRYNEQFF
CDR3 DNA: TGTGCCAGCAGTCCTGGGACTAGATACAATGAGCAGTTCTTC

D gene: TRBD2
V gene: TRBV7-6
clone size: many
J gene: TRBJ2-1
CDR3 protein: CASSRPQDPSGTYNEQFF
CDR3 DNA: TGTGCCAGCAGCCGCCCTCAAGACCCTAGCGGGACTTACAATGAGCAGTTCTTC

D gene: NA
V gene: TRBV6-2/TRBV6-3
clone size: NA
J gene: TRBJ1-1
CDR3 protein: CASSYPSGGTEAFF
CDR3 DNA: TGTGCCAGCAGTTACCCATCGGGGGGGACTGAAGCTTTCTTT

D gene: TRBD2
V gene: TRBV4-2
clone size: few
J gene: TRBJ2-5
CDR3 protein: CASSLGGTLTQETQYF
CDR3 DNA: TGTGCCAGCAGCCTCGGGGGGACTCTCACCCAAGAGACCCAGTACTTC

D gene: TRBD1
V gene: TRBV3-1
clone size: many
J gene: TRBJ2-2
CDR3 protein: CASSRTGYTGELFF
CDR3 DNA: TGTGCCAGCAGCCGGACAGGCTATACCGGGGAGCTGTTTTTT

D gene: NA
V gene: TRBV18
clone size: few
J gene: TRBJ2-3
CDR3 protein: CASSARTGPGTQYF
CDR3 DNA: TGTGCCAGCTCCGCCCGGACGGGCCCGGGTACGCAGTATTTT

D gene: NA
V gene: TRBV20-1
clone size: few
J gene: TRBJ1-4
CDR3 protein: CSADSGSTNEKLFF
CDR3 DNA: TGCAGTGCTGACAGCGGCTCGACTAATGAAAAACTGTTTTTT

D gene: NA
V gene: TRBV7-9
clone size: many
J gene: TRBJ2-7
CDR3 protein: CASSKGQGSYEQYF
CDR3 DNA: TGTGCCAGCAGCAAGGGACAAGGAAGCTACGAGCAGTACTTC

D gene: NA
V gene: TRBV6-5
clone size: NA
J gene: TRBJ2-5
CDR3 protein: CASSSRGGLLETQYF
CDR3 DNA: TGTGCCAGCAGTAGTCGAGGGGGACTTTTAGAGACCCAGTACTTC

D gene: TRBD1
V gene: TRBV12-3/TRBV12-4
clone size: few
J gene: TRBJ1-5
CDR3 protein: CASSFDRVDNQPQHF
CDR3 DNA: TGTGCCAGCAGTTTTGACAGGGTCGACAATCAGCCCCAGCATTTT

D gene: NA
V gene: TRBV24-1
clone size: few
J gene: TRBJ2-6
CDR3 protein: CATSDPMIGRAGANVLTF
CDR3 DNA: TGTGCCACCAGTGATCCGATGATAGGCAGGGCTGGGGCCAACGTCCTGACTTTC

D gene: TRBD1
V gene: TRBV12-3/TRBV12-4
clone size: NA
J gene: TRBJ1-4
CDR3 protein: CASSLVGDRGGEKLFF
CDR3 DNA: TGTGCCAGCAGTTTAGTCGGGGACAGGGGAGGCGAAAAACTGTTTTTT

D gene: NA
V gene: TRBV6-6
clone size: few
J gene: TRBJ2-1
CDR3 protein: CASSYLSIINEQFF
CDR3 DNA: TGTGCCAGCAGTTACCTTTCGATCATCAATGAGCAGTTCTTC

D gene: TRBD2
V gene: TRBV7-3
clone size: few
J gene: TRBJ2-1
CDR3 protein: CASSSLAGDANEQFF
CDR3 DNA: TGTGCCAGCAGCTCCTTAGCGGGGGATGCCAATGAGCAGTTCTTC

D gene: NA
V gene: TRBV6-2/TRBV6-3
clone size: few
J gene: TRBJ2-2
CDR3 protein: CASSYWGTGELFF
CDR3 DNA: TGTGCCAGCAGTTACTGGGGTACCGGGGAGCTGTTTTTT

D gene: NA
V gene: TRBV12-3/TRBV12-4
clone size: NA
J gene: TRBJ2-3
CDR3 protein: CASGPFLSTDTQYF
CDR3 DNA: TGTGCCAGCGGTCCTTTTTTGAGCACAGATACGCAGTATTTT

D gene: NA
V gene: TRBV21-1
clone size: few
J gene: TRBJ1-1
CDR3 protein: CASSRGQGAEAFF
CDR3 DNA: TGTGCCAGCAGCAGAGGACAGGGCGCTGAAGCTTTCTTT

D gene: TRBD1
V gene: TRBV30
clone size: few
J gene: TRBJ2-3
CDR3 protein: CAWSAHSTGGGLHTQYF
CDR3 DNA: TGTGCCTGGAGTGCACACTCTACAGGGGGCGGTCTACATACGCAGTATTTT

D gene: TRBD2
V gene: TRBV6-2/TRBV6-3
clone size: few
J gene: TRBJ2-1
CDR3 protein: CASSWKRLAVNYNEQFF
CDR3 DNA: TGTGCCAGCAGTTGGAAAAGGCTAGCGGTAAACTACAATGAGCAGTTCTTC

D gene: NA
V gene: TRBV4-3
clone size: few
J gene: TRBJ2-7
CDR3 protein: CASSQGVSSSYEQYF
CDR3 DNA: TGCGCCAGCAGCCAAGGAGTGAGTAGCTCCTACGAGCAGTACTTC

D gene: NA
V gene: TRBV4-1
clone size: NA
J gene: TRBJ1-5
CDR3 protein: CASSQGLLSSPNQPQHF
CDR3 DNA: TGCGCCAGCAGCCAAGGCCTTTTGAGCAGTCCAAATCAGCCCCAGCATTTT

D gene: NA
V gene: TRBV4-1
clone size: NA
J gene: TRBJ2-3
CDR3 protein: CASSPLTGSGTQYF
CDR3 DNA: TGCGCCAGCAGCCCCCTGACCGGGTCCGGTACGCAGTATTTT

D gene: NA
V gene: TRBV13
clone size: NA
J gene: TRBJ2-7
CDR3 protein: CASSLVPRDYEQYF
CDR3 DNA: TGTGCCAGCAGCTTAGTTCCCAGGGACTACGAGCAGTACTTC

D gene: NA
V gene: TRBV7-6
clone size: NA
J gene: TRBJ1-1
CDR3 protein: CAWRGVNTEAFF
CDR3 DNA: TGTGCCTGGAGGGGAGTGAACACTGAAGCTTTCTTT

D gene: TRBD2
V gene: TRBV4-3
clone size: many
J gene: TRBJ2-1
CDR3 protein: CASSRLAGRTGSYNEQFF
CDR3 DNA: TGCGCCAGCAGCCGCCTAGCGGGGAGAACGGGCTCCTACAATGAGCAGTTCTTC

D gene: NA
V gene: TRBV7-3
clone size: few
J gene: TRBJ2-1
CDR3 protein: CASSQLKSSYNEQFF
CDR3 DNA: TGTGCCAGCAGCCAGCTCAAGAGCTCCTACAATGAGCAGTTCTTC

D gene: TRBD2
V gene: TRBV12-3/TRBV12-4
clone size: few
J gene: TRBJ2-1
CDR3 protein: CASSPGLAGGRTYNEQFF
CDR3 DNA: TGTGCCAGCAGTCCCGGACTAGCGGGGGGGCGGACCTACAATGAGCAGTTCTTC

D gene: TRBD1
V gene: TRBV20-1
clone size: NA
J gene: TRBJ2-7
CDR3 protein: CSARIWDSPYEQHF
CDR3 DNA: TGCAGTGCTAGAATCTGGGACAGTCCCTACGAGCAGCACTTC

D gene: NA
V gene: TRBV4-1
clone size: NA
J gene: TRBJ2-3
CDR3 protein: CASSHPHQSSTDTQYF
CDR3 DNA: TGCGCCAGCAGCCATCCTCACCAGAGTAGCACAGATACGCAGTATTTT

D gene: NA
V gene: TRBV28
clone size: NA
J gene: TRBJ2-3
CDR3 protein: CASSPAPDTQYF
CDR3 DNA: TGTGCCAGCAGTCCGGCCCCCGATACGCAGTATTTT

D gene: NA
V gene: TRBV5-1
clone size: NA
J gene: TRBJ2-1
CDR3 protein: CASSLSRGSYNEQFF
CDR3 DNA: TGCGCCAGCAGCTTGTCCAGGGGATCCTACAATGAGCAGTTCTTC

D gene: NA
V gene: TRBV4-1
clone size: NA
J gene: TRBJ1-2
CDR3 protein: CASSQAAGDYGYTF
CDR3 DNA: TGCGCCAGCAGCCAAGCGGCCGGAGACTATGGCTACACCTTC

D gene: NA
V gene: TRBV29-1
clone size: NA
J gene: TRBJ2-3
CDR3 protein: CSVVRRATDTQYF
CDR3 DNA: TGCAGCGTTGTCCGCAGGGCCACAGATACGCAGTATTTT

D gene: TRBD1
V gene: TRBV5-1
clone size: NA
J gene: TRBJ2-3
CDR3 protein: CASSFLPGQGSSSDTQYF
CDR3 DNA: TGCGCCAGCAGCTTTCTTCCGGGACAGGGGTCCAGTTCCGATACGCAGTATTTT

D gene: NA
V gene: TRBV27
clone size: few
J gene: TRBJ2-3
CDR3 protein: CASSYLNRESTDTQYF
CDR3 DNA: TGTGCCAGCAGTTACTTAAACAGGGAGAGCACAGATACGCAGTATTTT

D gene: NA
V gene: TRBV7-8
clone size: many
J gene: TRBJ2-1
CDR3 protein: CASSSGSFEQFF
CDR3 DNA: TGTGCCAGCAGCTCAGGGAGTTTTGAGCAGTTCTTC

D gene: NA
V gene: TRBV15
clone size: NA
J gene: TRBJ1-1
CDR3 protein: CATSGDPAGREGDEAFF
CDR3 DNA: TGTGCCACCAGCGGGGACCCGGCGGGAAGGGAGGGGGATGAAGCTTTCTTT

D gene: TRBD1
V gene: TRBV5-8
clone size: many
J gene: TRBJ2-7
CDR3 protein: CASSWGAGTGLAEQYF
CDR3 DNA: TGTGCCAGCAGCTGGGGGGCCGGGACAGGTCTGGCCGAGCAGTACTTC

D gene: NA
V gene: TRBV27
clone size: many
J gene: TRBJ2-1
CDR3 protein: CASSLLLPGVEQFF
CDR3 DNA: TGTGCCAGCAGTTTATTACTCCCGGGGGTCGAGCAGTTCTTC

D gene: NA
V gene: TRBV5-1
clone size: NA
J gene: TRBJ2-7
CDR3 protein: CASSSSGTNYEQYF
CDR3 DNA: TGCGCCAGCAGCTCGTCGGGGACGAACTACGAGCAGTACTTC

D gene: NA
V gene: TRBV4-3
clone size: NA
J gene: TRBJ2-3
CDR3 protein: CASSQDGKYTDTQYF
CDR3 DNA: TGCGCCAGCAGCCAAGACGGGAAGTACACAGATACGCAGTATTTT

D gene: NA
V gene: TRBV27
clone size: NA
J gene: TRBJ2-1
CDR3 protein: CASSWGGSNEQFF
CDR3 DNA: TGTGCCAGCAGTTGGGGGGGCAGCAATGAGCAGTTCTTC

D gene: TRBD1
V gene: TRBV7-8
clone size: NA
J gene: TRBJ2-5
CDR3 protein: CASSLEDRGLRMETQYF
CDR3 DNA: TGTGCCAGCAGCTTAGAGGACAGGGGGCTAAGGATGGAGACCCAGTACTTC

D gene: TRBD1
V gene: TRBV5-1
clone size: few
J gene: TRBJ1-5
CDR3 protein: CASSLDRGRRQPQHF
CDR3 DNA: TGCGCCAGCAGCCTTGACAGGGGGCGACGGCAGCCCCAGCATTTT

D gene: NA
V gene: TRBV30
clone size: few
J gene: TRBJ2-1
CDR3 protein: CACPSNMNEQFF
CDR3 DNA: TGTGCCTGCCCGAGTAATATGAATGAGCAGTTCTTC

D gene: NA
V gene: TRBV20-1
clone size: many
J gene: TRBJ2-2
CDR3 protein: CSARGIPLGGHANTGELFF
CDR3 DNA: TGCAGTGCTAGAGGTATCCCGCTTGGGGGCCACGCGAACACCGGGGAGCTGTTTTTT

D gene: NA
V gene: TRBV6-2/TRBV6-3
clone size: many
J gene: TRBJ2-7
CDR3 protein: CASKPGLGNYEQYF
CDR3 DNA: TGTGCCAGCAAGCCGGGACTGGGGAATTACGAGCAGTACTTC

D gene: NA
V gene: TRBV7-2
clone size: few
J gene: TRBJ1-5
CDR3 protein: CASSLETGQNQPQHF
CDR3 DNA: TGTGCCAGCAGCTTAGAGACAGGCCAAAATCAGCCCCAGCATTTT

D gene: NA
V gene: TRBV5-5
clone size: NA
J gene: TRBJ2-7
CDR3 protein: CASSTGRHTYVYEQYF
CDR3 DNA: TGTGCCAGCAGCACCGGAAGACATACTTACGTCTACGAGCAGTACTTC